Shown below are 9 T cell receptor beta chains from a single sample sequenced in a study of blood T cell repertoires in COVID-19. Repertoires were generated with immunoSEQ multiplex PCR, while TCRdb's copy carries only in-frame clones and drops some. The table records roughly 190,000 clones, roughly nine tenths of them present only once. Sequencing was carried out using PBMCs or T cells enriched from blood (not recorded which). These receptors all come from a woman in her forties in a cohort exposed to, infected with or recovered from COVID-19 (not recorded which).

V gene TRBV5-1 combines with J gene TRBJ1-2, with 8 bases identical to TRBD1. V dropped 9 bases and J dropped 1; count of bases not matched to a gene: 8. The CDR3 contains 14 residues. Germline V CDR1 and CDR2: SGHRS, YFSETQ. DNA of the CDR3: TGCGCCACCTCGCCGGGACAGGTTAACTATGGCTACACCTTC. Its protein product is CATSPGQVNYGYTF. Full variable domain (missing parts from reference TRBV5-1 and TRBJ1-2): KAGVTQTPRYLIKTRGQQVTLSCSPISGHRSVSWYQQTPGQGLQFLFEYFSETQRNKGNFPGRFSGRQFSNSRSEMNVSTLELGDSALYLCATSPGQVNYGYTFGSGTRLTVV.

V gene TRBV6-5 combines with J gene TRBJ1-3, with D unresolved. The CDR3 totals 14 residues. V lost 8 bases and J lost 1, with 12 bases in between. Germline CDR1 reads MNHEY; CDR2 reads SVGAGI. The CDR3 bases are TGTGCCAGCCTTGGGAGTATATCTGGAAACACCATATATTTT. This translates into CASLGSISGNTIYF.

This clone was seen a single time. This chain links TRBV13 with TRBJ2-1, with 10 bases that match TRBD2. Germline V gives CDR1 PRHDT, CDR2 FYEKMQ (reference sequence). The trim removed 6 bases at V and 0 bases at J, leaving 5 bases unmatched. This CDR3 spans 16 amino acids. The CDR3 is CASRRSGGLSYNEQFF. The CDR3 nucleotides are TGTGCCAGCAGACGTAGCGGGGGGCTCTCCTACAATGAGCAGTTCTTC.

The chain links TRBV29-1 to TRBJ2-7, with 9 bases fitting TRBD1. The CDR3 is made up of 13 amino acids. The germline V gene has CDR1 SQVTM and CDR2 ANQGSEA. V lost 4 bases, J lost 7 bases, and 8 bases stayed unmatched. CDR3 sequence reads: CSVAGQGSREQYF. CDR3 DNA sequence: TGCAGCGTTGCGGGACAGGGTTCTCGTGAGCAGTACTTC.

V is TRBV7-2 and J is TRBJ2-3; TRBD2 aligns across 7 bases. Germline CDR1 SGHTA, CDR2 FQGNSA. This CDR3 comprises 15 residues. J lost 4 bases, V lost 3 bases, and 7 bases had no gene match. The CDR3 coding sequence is TGTGCCAGCAGCTTCGGGGGAGGGCCGGCAGATACGCAGTATTTT. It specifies CASSFGGGPADTQYF.

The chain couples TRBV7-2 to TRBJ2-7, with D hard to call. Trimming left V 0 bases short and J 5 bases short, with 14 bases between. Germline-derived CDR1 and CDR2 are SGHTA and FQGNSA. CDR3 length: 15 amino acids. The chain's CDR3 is CASSLASTMIDEQYF. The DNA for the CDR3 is TGTGCCAGCAGCTTAGCTTCTACTATGATCGACGAGCAGTACTTC.

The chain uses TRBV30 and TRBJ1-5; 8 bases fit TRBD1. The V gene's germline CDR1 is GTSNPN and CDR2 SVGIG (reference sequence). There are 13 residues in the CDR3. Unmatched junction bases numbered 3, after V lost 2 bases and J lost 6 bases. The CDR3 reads CAWSQGAAQPQHF. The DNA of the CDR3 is TGTGCCTGGAGTCAGGGGGCTGCTCAGCCCCAGCATTTT.

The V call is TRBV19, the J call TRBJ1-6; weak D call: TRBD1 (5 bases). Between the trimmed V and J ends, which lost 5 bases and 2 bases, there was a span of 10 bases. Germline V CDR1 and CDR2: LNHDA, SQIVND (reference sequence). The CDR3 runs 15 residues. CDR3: CASSPKGTYNSPLHF. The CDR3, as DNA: TGTGCCAGTAGTCCAAAGGGGACCTATAATTCACCCCTCCACTTT.

In DNA form, the CDR3 reads TGTGCCAGTAGTGACAGAATACTAGCCAAAAACATTCAGTACTTC. Amino acids: CASSDRILAKNIQYF. The V gene is TRBV19, the J gene TRBJ2-4, with D perhaps TRBD1 (5 bases). V was pared by 5 bases and J by 0 bases, with 11 bases between. Germline-derived CDR1 and CDR2 are LNHDA and SQIVND (reference sequence). CDR3 length: 15 residues.